The 27 T cell receptor beta chains below come from one sample, sequenced in a study of CD8+CD57+ T cells in acquired aplastic anemia. Genomic DNA constituted the template upon which TCR beta VDJ and CDR3 profiling was performed. Using its own MiXCR run on the reads, TCRdb lists one record per CDR3 protein. The data contain around 200,000 distinct CDR3 sequences, 50% to 70% of them singletons. Patients sequenced had flow cytometry evidence of CD8+CD57+ cell expansion. The specimen was sorted CD4+, CD8+, or CD8+CD57+ T cells (not recorded which) from PBMCs. The receptors here all came from a human donor with aplastic anemia.

This clonotype was found once. Its ends do not fully match the called genes, so a read error is possible. The chain uses TRBV7-2 and TRBJ2-7; 7 nucleotides align to TRBD1. The CDR3 totals 15 residues. The V gene's germline CDR1 is SGHTA and CDR2 FQGNSA. CDR3 coding DNA: TGTGCCGGCAGCTCATCGACCGGGACAGTTTACGAGCAGTACTTC. Its protein is CAGSSSTGTVYEQYF.

The chain has TRBV7-2 and TRBJ2-3; tentatively, D is TRBD2 (6 bases). The CDR3 is 15 residues long. V lost 5 bases, J lost 4 bases, and 16 bases lay in between. In germline, CDR1 is SGHTA, CDR2 FQGNSA. The CDR3 loop is CASSHGTPRADTQYF. CDR3 sequence (DNA): TGTGCCAGCAGCCACGGGACTCCACGGGCAGATACGCAGTATTTT.

V and J are TRBV20-1 and TRBJ2-5; maybe TRBD2 (6 bases). The CDR3 is 13 amino acids. V was pared by 5 bases and J by 5 bases, with 15 bases between. The germline gives CDR1 DFQATT, CDR2 SNEGSKA (reference sequence). The CDR3 spells CSASAGPGETQYF. The CDR3 DNA follows: TGCAGTGCTTCCGCGGGGCCAGGGGAGACCCAGTACTTC.

This chain connects TRBV10-1 to TRBJ2-2; tentative D call: TRBD2 (6 bases). Germline values: CDR1 WNHNN, CDR2 SYGVQD (reference sequence). The V end lost 6 bases, the J end lost 5 bases, and 19 bases lay between the germline ends. The CDR3 runs to 16 residues. CDR3 region: CASSLGGGGMTGELFF. The CDR3 DNA sequence: TGCGCCAGCAGCTTGGGTGGCGGAGGGATGACCGGGGAGCTGTTTTTT.

This chain joins TRBV7-3 and TRBJ2-3; D remains ambiguous. From germline, CDR1 is SGHTA and CDR2 FQGTGA. The ends were cut back, 1 base at V and 2 bases at J, with 10 bases in the middle. This CDR3 is built from 15 residues. The CDR3 sequence is CASSLIGGTTDTQYF. The CDR3 nucleotides read TGTGCCAGCAGCTTAATTGGCGGCACCACAGATACGCAGTATTTT.

The chain is built from TRBV25-1 and TRBJ2-1; 9 bases are a match to TRBD2. Germline CDR1 MGHDK, CDR2 SYGVNS. The ends lost 3 bases at V and 10 bases at J; junction bases unmatched: 10. The CDR3 has 15 amino acids. The CDR3: CASSEAGGRIREQFF. Here the CDR3 DNA reads TGTGCCAGCAGTGAGGCGGGGGGGAGGATTCGGGAGCAGTTCTTC.

CDR3 nucleotides: TGTGCCACCAGCACCCGAAGGACAGGGGACGAGCAGTACTTC. Translating gives CATSTRRTGDEQYF. The chain combines TRBV15 with TRBJ2-7; 9 bases line up with TRBD1. Germline CDR1 reads LNHNV; CDR2 reads YYDKDF (reference sequence). The trim removed 4 bases at V and 5 bases at J, leaving 6 bases unmatched. This CDR3 comprises 14 residues.

The chain couples TRBV20-1 to TRBJ2-7, with D possibly matching TRBD1 (6 bases). V lost 0 bases to trimming and J lost 2 bases, with 17 bases between them. The CDR3 contains 16 residues. The germline V gene has CDR1 DFQATT and CDR2 SNEGSKA (reference sequence). The CDR3 here is CSARDKDRHIPYEQYF. CDR3 sequence (DNA): TGCAGTGCTAGAGACAAAGACAGGCACATACCCTACGAGCAGTACTTC.

The chain uses TRBV10-1 and TRBJ1-2, with a possible D match to TRBD1 (6 bases). The CDR3 is 11 amino acids. Trimming pared 9 bases from V and 6 bases from J, leaving 11 bases between. CDR1 WNHNN and CDR2 SYGVQD come from the germline V gene (reference sequence). In DNA form, the CDR3 reads TGCGCCAGGACGGGACACCATGGCTACACCTTC. Its translation: CARTGHHGYTF.

V is TRBV6-1 and J is TRBJ2-5; TRBD1 is a possible D gene (6 bases). CDR3 length: 14 residues. Germline V gives CDR1 MNHNS, CDR2 SASEGT. The ends were cut back, 4 bases at V and 3 bases at J, with 12 bases in the middle. CDR3 in amino acids: CASSAWTEKETQYF. The CDR3, as DNA: TGTGCCAGCAGTGCCTGGACAGAGAAAGAGACCCAGTACTTC.

This clonotype was counted at least ten times. The genes are TRBV6-5 and TRBJ2-7; D is perhaps TRBD1 (6 bases). Looked up from germline, CDR1 is MNHEY and CDR2 is SVGAGI. V was shortened by 7 bases and J by 5 bases, with 9 bases between the two germline ends. The length of the CDR3 is 11 residues. The CDR3 region is CASIRGNEQYF. CDR3 DNA sequence: TGTGCCAGCATTAGGGGGAACGAGCAGTACTTC.

The gene calls are TRBV29-1 and TRBJ2-7; 7 bases map to TRBD1. With V trimmed by 8 bases and J by 1 base, 8 bases remained unmatched. Germline V gene data show CDR1 as SQVTM and CDR2 as ANQGSEA. The CDR3 spans 13 residues. CDR3 amino acids: CSSYGDSSYEQYF. In DNA form, the CDR3 reads TGCAGCAGTTATGGGGACAGTTCCTACGAGCAGTACTTC.

The rearrangement uses TRBV19 and TRBJ1-1, with TRBD1 matching 7 bases. The trim removed 4 bases at V and 1 base at J, leaving 6 bases unmatched. CDR1 and CDR2 (germline): LNHDA, SQIVND (reference sequence). This CDR3 has 15 residues. The CDR3 DNA reads as TGTGCCAGTAGTACCACAGGGGTCGGGAACACTGAAGCTTTCTTT. Translating gives CASSTTGVGNTEAFF.

This clonotype has a count of ten or more. This chain uses TRBV5-5 with TRBJ1-6; no reliable D call. The CDR3 loop spans 14 amino acids. Trimming shortened V by 0 bases and J by 10 bases, and 11 bases separated the two germline ends. The germline V gene has CDR1 SGHKS and CDR2 YYEKEE (reference sequence). The CDR3 reads CASSLDEGSSPLHF. Written as DNA, the CDR3 is TGTGCCAGCAGCTTGGACGAGGGTTCCTCACCCCTCCACTTT.

The chain carries TRBV5-1 and TRBJ1-1; TRBD1 might be the D (5 bases). The germline CDR1 and CDR2 sequences are SGHRS and YFSETQ. Trimming removed 4 bases at V and 1 base at J, with 17 bases between. This CDR3 comprises 16 residues. CDR3 DNA: TGCGCCAGCAGCGGGGACCGAGGGGCTAGGAACACTGAAGCTTTCTTT. Its translation: CASSGDRGARNTEAFF.

This clonotype was observed a handful of times. The chain couples TRBV10-3 to TRBJ1-2; 9 nucleotides align to TRBD1. CDR3 length equals 14 residues. Trimming at V came to 3 bases and at J to 6 bases, leaving 5 bases not matched to a gene. Germline V gene sequence: CDR1 ENHRY, CDR2 SYGVKD. CDR3 DNA: TGTGCCATCAGTGAACGACAGGGGGTTGATGGCTACACCTTC. This codes for CAISERQGVDGYTF.

CDR3 nucleotide sequence: TGTGCCATCAGCACCTTGGGGAACTATGGCTACACCTTC. Amino acid sequence: CAISTLGNYGYTF. The chain recombines TRBV10-3 with TRBJ1-2; D not certain. The CDR3 is 13 residues long. Germline loops: CDR1 ENHRY, CDR2 SYGVKD. V lost 6 bases and J lost 2, with 10 bases in between.

This clonotype was found many times. This chain connects TRBV7-3 to TRBJ2-3; D may be TRBD2 (6 bases). CDR1 and CDR2 from the germline V gene are SGHTA and FQGTGA. Trimming removed 1 base from V and 2 bases from J, with 7 bases in between. The CDR3 spans 14 residues. This CDR3 is CASSLSGVTDTQYF. The DNA of the CDR3 is TGTGCCAGCAGCTTAAGCGGGGTCACAGATACGCAGTATTTT.

This clonotype was seen ten or more times. The chain uses TRBV9 and TRBJ2-1; 7 positions agree with TRBD1. Trimming took 4 bases from V and 4 from J; bases not matched to a gene: 8. This CDR3 has 15 amino acids. Per germline, CDR1 SGDLS and CDR2 YYNGEE. The CDR3 nucleotides are TGTGCCAGCAGCTCAGGGACAGCAAGTTACAATGAGCAGTTCTTC. Translation: CASSSGTASYNEQFF.

The chain recombines TRBV5-4 with TRBJ2-7; 8 bases fit TRBD1. Unmatched junction bases numbered 7, after V lost 3 bases and J lost 2 bases. The length of the CDR3 is 15 residues. Per germline, CDR1 SGHNT and CDR2 YYREEE (reference sequence). CDR3 region: CASSYDRGATYEQYF. CDR3 coding DNA: TGTGCCAGCAGCTACGACAGGGGTGCTACCTACGAGCAGTACTTC.

The CDR3 DNA is TGTGCCAGCAGCGCAAGACAGTCCACTGAAGCTTTCTTT. Encoded protein: CASSARQSTEAFF. The gene calls are TRBV9 and TRBJ1-1; TRBD1 might be the D (5 bases). V was trimmed by 3 bases and J by 4 bases, leaving 10 bases between them. Germline CDR1 reads SGDLS; CDR2 reads YYNGEE. The CDR3 loop spans 13 amino acids.

This clonotype was recorded a few times. V gene TRBV19 combines with J gene TRBJ2-7, with D maybe TRBD1 (6 bases). V was trimmed by 5 bases and J by 0 bases, leaving 17 bases between them. Germline V CDR1 and CDR2: LNHDA, SQIVND (reference sequence). The CDR3 has 16 residues. For the CDR3, the DNA is TGTGCCAGTAGTGCCCTTTCAGGGGCCTACTCCTACGAGCAGTACTTC. Its translation is CASSALSGAYSYEQYF.

J is TRBJ1-5 and V is TRBV2, with 8 bases fitting TRBD1. CDR1 is SNHLY, CDR2 FYNNEI, per germline. With V trimmed by 7 bases and J by 4 bases, 9 bases remained unmatched. The CDR3 extends over 15 amino acids. The DNA of the CDR3 is TGTGCCAGCACGGCAGGGGGCGCGGAAAATCAGCCCCAGCATTTT. It specifies CASTAGGAENQPQHF.

The table lists this clonotype with many counts. The chain combines TRBV11-2 with TRBJ2-7; 10 bases align to TRBD1. Germline CDR1 SGHAT, CDR2 FQNNGV. V shed 5 bases, J shed 4 bases, and the junction held 5 bases outside the gene matches. This CDR3 contains 14 residues. The CDR3 loop reads CASSNWTGGYEQYF. The CDR3 DNA reads TGTGCCAGCAGCAATTGGACAGGGGGGTACGAGCAGTACTTC. The complete variable domain, with remaining parts taken from reference TRBV11-2 and TRBJ2-7, reads EAGVAQSPRYKIIEKRQSVAFWCNPISGHATLYWYQQILGQGPKLLIQFQNNGVVDDSQLPKDRFSAERLKGVDSTLKIQPAKLEDSAVYLCASSNWTGGYEQYFGPGTRLTVT.

The CDR3 nucleotides are TGTGCCAGCAGCTTATTGGCGGAGCGGACGCAAGAGACCCAGTACTTC. Translating gives CASSLLAERTQETQYF. This chain joins TRBV7-9 and TRBJ2-5, with D possibly TRBD2 on 5 matching bases. Between the trimmed V and J ends, which lost 2 bases and 2 bases, there was a span of 15 bases. Germline loops: CDR1 SEHNR, CDR2 FQNEAQ (reference sequence). This CDR3 has 16 residues. Combining the CDR3 with reference TRBV7-9 and TRBJ2-5 gives the whole variable domain DTGVSQNPRHKITKRGQNVTFRCDPISEHNRLYWYRQTLGQGPEFLTYFQNEAQLEKSRLLSDRFSAERPKGSFSTLEIQRTEQGDSAMYLCASSLLAERTQETQYFGPGTRLLVL.

V and J are TRBV19 and TRBJ2-1; possibly TRBD2 for D (6 bases). V dropped 4 bases and J dropped 2 bases, with 6 bases sitting between them. The CDR3 contains 13 residues. Per the germline V gene, CDR1 is LNHDA and CDR2 is SQIVND (reference sequence). The CDR3 loop is CASSRTTYNEQFF. The CDR3 DNA is TGTGCCAGTAGTAGGACTACCTACAATGAGCAGTTCTTC.

The chain employs TRBV2 and TRBJ1-2, with D perhaps TRBD1 (5 bases). The CDR3 is 13 residues long. Trimming took off 5 bases at V and 5 bases at J, with 12 bases between the two ends. Looked up from germline, CDR1 is SNHLY and CDR2 is FYNNEI. CDR3 nucleotides: TGTGCCAGCAGTAGGCCAGGGCTGTATGGCTACACCTTC. The encoded protein is CASSRPGLYGYTF.